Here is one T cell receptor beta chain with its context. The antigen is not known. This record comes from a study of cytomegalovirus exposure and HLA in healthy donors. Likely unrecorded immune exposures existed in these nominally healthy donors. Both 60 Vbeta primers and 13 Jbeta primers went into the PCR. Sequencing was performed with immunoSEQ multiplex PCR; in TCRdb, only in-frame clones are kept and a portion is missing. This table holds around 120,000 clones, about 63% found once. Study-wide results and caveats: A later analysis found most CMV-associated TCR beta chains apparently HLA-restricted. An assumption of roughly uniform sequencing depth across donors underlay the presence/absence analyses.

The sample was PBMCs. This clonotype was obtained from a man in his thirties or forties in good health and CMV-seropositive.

The CDR3: CASSGDRGNYGYTF. CDR3 coding DNA: TGTGCCAGCAGTGGGGACAGGGGTAACTATGGCTACACCTTC. This sequence joins TRBV2 and TRBJ1-2, with 10 bases lining up with TRBD1. This CDR3 has 14 residues. V shed 4 bases, J shed 1 base, and the junction held 0 bases outside the gene matches. CDR1 and CDR2 (germline): SNHLY, FYNNEI.